A selection of T cell receptor beta chains follows, all from one sample in a study of T cell responses to AZD1222 COVID-19 vaccine. Sequenced by immunoSEQ multiplex PCR; TCRdb stores in-frame clones only, minus some. The sample has around 120,000 clones; about 95% are singletons. The starting material was peripheral blood, obtained on day 0 of AZD1222 vaccination. Every receptor here comes from an adult in good health. CDR3s include the opening cysteine and the closing phenylalanine or tryptophan. D genes are given only for firm matches. Clone size appears in some rows only: once, few, many, or a class for an expanded clone.

size: .
V: TRBV5-4
D: .
length: 16
J: TRBJ2-2
CDR3: CASSSMARVEVGELFF
DNA: TGTGCCAGCAGCTCGATGGCCAGGGTTGAGGTCGGGGAGCTGTTTTTT

size: .
V: TRBV11-2
D: .
length: 11
J: TRBJ1-1
CDR3: CASSFTTEAFF
DNA: TGTGCCAGCAGCTTCACCACTGAAGCTTTCTTT

size: .
V: TRBV6-2/TRBV6-3
D: .
length: 14
J: TRBJ1-2
CDR3: CASSYRGQIYGYTF
DNA: TGTGCCAGCAGTTACCGCGGACAGATCTATGGCTACACCTTC

size: .
V: TRBV2
D: TRBD2
length: 17
J: TRBJ2-1
CDR3: CASSPGSSGRARNEQFF
DNA: TGTGCCAGCAGCCCTGGGTCTAGCGGGAGGGCCAGAAATGAGCAGTTCTTC

size: .
V: TRBV24-1
D: TRBD1
length: 15
J: TRBJ2-2
CDR3: CATSDDRGNTGELFF
DNA: TGTGCCACCAGTGACGACAGGGGTAACACCGGGGAGCTGTTTTTT

size: .
V: TRBV5-1
D: TRBD1
length: 17
J: TRBJ2-1
CDR3: CASSSGSGTGGYNEQFF
DNA: TGCGCCAGCAGCTCGGGGTCCGGGACAGGGGGCTACAATGAGCAGTTCTTC

size: .
V: TRBV7-9
D: TRBD2
length: 16
J: TRBJ2-2
CDR3: CASSLEGLVGAGELFF
DNA: TGTGCCAGCAGCCTAGAAGGACTAGTTGGCGCCGGGGAGCTGTTTTTT

size: .
V: TRBV6-4
D: TRBD2
length: 15
J: TRBJ2-3
CDR3: CASSVRLAGTDTQYF
DNA: TGTGCCAGCAGTGTTCGACTAGCGGGGACAGATACGCAGTATTTT

size: once
V: TRBV4-2
D: .
length: 14
J: TRBJ1-1
CDR3: CASSHTTVETEAFF
DNA: TGTGCCAGCAGTCACACTACCGTGGAGACTGAAGCTTTCTTT

size: .
V: TRBV5-4
D: .
length: 13
J: TRBJ2-7
CDR3: CASSLGNSYEQYF
DNA: TGTGCCAGCAGCTTGGGGAACTCCTACGAGCAGTACTTC

size: .
V: TRBV27
D: TRBD2
length: 19
J: TRBJ2-1
CDR3: CASSSWASTGTSSYNEQFF
DNA: TGTGCCAGCAGTTCTTGGGCCAGCACCGGGACTAGCTCCTACAATGAGCAGTTCTTC

size: .
V: TRBV3-1/TRBV3-2
D: TRBD1
length: 14
J: TRBJ1-4
CDR3: CASTVQGRNEKLFF
DNA: TGTGCCAGCACCGTACAGGGGAGAAATGAAAAACTGTTTTTT

size: .
V: TRBV7-2
D: .
length: 13
J: TRBJ1-1
CDR3: CASRERTRTEAFF
DNA: TGTGCCAGCAGAGAACGGACCCGGACTGAAGCTTTCTTT

size: .
V: TRBV3-1/TRBV3-2
D: .
length: 18
J: TRBJ1-5
CDR3: CASSQDLRTAYSNQPQHF
DNA: TGTGCCAGCAGCCAAGATTTACGGACAGCCTATAGCAATCAGCCCCAGCATTTT

size: .
V: TRBV7-3
D: .
length: 15
J: TRBJ1-6
CDR3: CASSLKQSFNSPLHF
DNA: TGTGCCAGCAGCTTAAAACAGTCCTTTAATTCACCCCTCCACTTT

size: .
V: TRBV5-1
D: .
length: 12
J: TRBJ2-1
CDR3: CASSSRSNEQFF
DNA: TGCGCCAGCAGCTCCCGTAGCAATGAGCAGTTCTTC

size: .
V: TRBV6-5
D: .
length: 14
J: TRBJ1-3
CDR3: CASMRGGSGNTIYF
DNA: TGTGCCAGCATGAGAGGGGGATCTGGAAACACCATATATTTT

size: .
V: TRBV4-3
D: .
length: 19
J: TRBJ1-1
CDR3: CASSHRVNWAGGRETEAFF
DNA: TGCGCCAGCAGCCATAGGGTTAATTGGGCAGGCGGTCGCGAGACTGAAGCTTTCTTT

size: .
V: TRBV7-9
D: .
length: 13
J: TRBJ2-7
CDR3: CASRPGHSYEQYF
DNA: TGTGCCAGCCGTCCAGGTCACTCCTACGAGCAGTACTTC

size: .
V: TRBV5-1
D: TRBD1
length: 13
J: TRBJ2-7
CDR3: CASSYDRGNEQYF
DNA: TGCGCCAGCAGCTATGACAGGGGGAACGAGCAGTACTTC

size: .
V: TRBV27
D: TRBD1
length: 14
J: TRBJ2-1
CDR3: CASRGQGEGNEQFF
DNA: TGTGCCAGCAGGGGACAGGGGGAGGGCAATGAGCAGTTCTTC

size: .
V: TRBV19
D: .
length: 14
J: TRBJ2-5
CDR3: CASSPRDNQETQYF
DNA: TGTGCCAGTAGTCCCCGGGACAACCAAGAGACCCAGTACTTC

size: .
V: TRBV4-1
D: .
length: 15
J: TRBJ1-2
CDR3: CASSQVSSADYGYTF
DNA: TGCGCCAGCAGCCAAGTATCTTCGGCCGACTATGGCTACACCTTC

size: once
V: TRBV21-1
D: .
length: 16
J: TRBJ1-4
CDR3: CASSNGGSNRGEKLFF
DNA: TGTGCCAGCAGCAATGGTGGATCGAACAGGGGCGAAAAACTGTTTTTT

size: .
V: TRBV5-1
D: .
length: 14
J: TRBJ1-1
CDR3: CASTFSRMNTEAFF
DNA: TGCGCCAGCACCTTTAGCCGCATGAACACTGAAGCTTTCTTT

size: .
V: TRBV9
D: .
length: 13
J: TRBJ2-1
CDR3: CASSVDPFNEQFF
DNA: TGTGCCAGCAGCGTAGATCCTTTCAATGAGCAGTTCTTC

size: .
V: TRBV19
D: .
length: 14
J: TRBJ1-1
CDR3: CASSIRAVNTEAFF
DNA: TGTGCCAGTAGTATAAGGGCGGTGAACACTGAAGCTTTCTTT

size: .
V: TRBV7-2
D: TRBD1
length: 15
J: TRBJ2-7
CDR3: CASSLDNRGFDEQYF
DNA: TGTGCCAGCAGCTTGGACAACAGGGGGTTCGACGAGCAGTACTTC

size: .
V: TRBV24-1
D: .
length: 13
J: TRBJ2-5
CDR3: CATSDLSGETQYF
DNA: TGTGCCACCAGTGATTTGTCCGGAGAGACCCAGTACTTC

size: .
V: TRBV28
D: .
length: 12
J: TRBJ1-1
CDR3: CASGGGNTEAFF
DNA: TGTGCCAGCGGCGGGGGGAACACTGAAGCTTTCTTT

size: .
V: TRBV19
D: TRBD1
length: 15
J: TRBJ1-5
CDR3: CASSQDRNRDQPQHF
DNA: TGTGCCAGTAGTCAGGACAGGAATAGGGATCAGCCCCAGCATTTT

size: .
V: TRBV3-1/TRBV3-2
D: .
length: 16
J: TRBJ1-2
CDR3: CASSPHYTGGNYGYTF
DNA: TGTGCCAGCAGCCCTCATTACACCGGAGGGAACTATGGCTACACCTTC

size: .
V: TRBV3-1/TRBV3-2
D: TRBD1
length: 15
J: TRBJ1-2
CDR3: CASSLGTGANYGYTF
DNA: TGTGCCAGCAGCCTCGGGACAGGGGCTAACTATGGCTACACCTTC

size: .
V: TRBV19
D: .
length: 17
J: TRBJ1-5
CDR3: CASRPLGGAGGNQPQHF
DNA: TGTGCCAGTAGACCCCTCGGGGGAGCCGGGGGCAATCAGCCCCAGCATTTT

size: .
V: TRBV2
D: TRBD1
length: 14
J: TRBJ1-6
CDR3: CASTKRTGDSPLHF
DNA: TGTGCCAGCACCAAGAGGACAGGCGATTCACCCCTCCACTTT

size: once
V: TRBV18
D: .
length: 14
J: TRBJ1-3
CDR3: CASSPTSSGNTIYF
DNA: TGTGCCAGCTCACCGACTAGCTCTGGAAACACCATATATTTT

size: .
V: TRBV7-9
D: .
length: 13
J: TRBJ1-5
CDR3: CASSSSEDQPQHF
DNA: TGTGCCAGCAGCTCTTCCGAAGATCAGCCCCAGCATTTT

size: .
V: TRBV5-1
D: .
length: 14
J: TRBJ1-1
CDR3: CASSLTGPGTEAFF
DNA: TGCGCCAGCAGCTTAACCGGGCCGGGAACTGAAGCTTTCTTT

size: .
V: TRBV5-5
D: TRBD1
length: 17
J: TRBJ2-7
CDR3: CASSLRRQGSSSYEQYF
DNA: TGTGCCAGCAGCTTGAGACGACAGGGTTCATCCTCCTACGAGCAGTACTTC

size: .
V: TRBV6-4
D: .
length: 16
J: TRBJ2-1
CDR3: CASSDLGGGGNNEQFF
DNA: TGTGCCAGCAGTGACTTGGGGGGAGGTGGGAACAATGAGCAGTTCTTC

size: .
V: TRBV27
D: .
length: 15
J: TRBJ2-7
CDR3: CASSPGTPRPYEQYF
DNA: TGTGCCAGCAGTCCTGGGACGCCCCGGCCCTACGAGCAGTACTTC

size: .
V: TRBV3-1/TRBV3-2
D: .
length: 19
J: TRBJ1-5
CDR3: CASSQWGRWVSVSIKPQHF
DNA: TGTGCCAGCAGCCAATGGGGACGTTGGGTGTCGGTATCTATCAAGCCCCAGCATTTT

size: .
V: TRBV9
D: TRBD1
length: 15
J: TRBJ2-3
CDR3: CASSVATGGTDTQYF
DNA: TGTGCCAGCAGCGTAGCGACAGGGGGCACAGATACGCAGTATTTT

size: .
V: TRBV7-8
D: .
length: 14
J: TRBJ1-2
CDR3: CASSLEGRSSGYTF
DNA: TGTGCCAGCAGCTTAGAAGGCAGGTCCTCTGGCTACACCTTC

size: .
V: TRBV28
D: .
length: 12
J: TRBJ1-5
CDR3: CATSSSNQPQHF
DNA: TGTGCCACTAGCAGCAGCAATCAGCCCCAGCATTTT

size: .
V: TRBV19
D: TRBD1
length: 12
J: TRBJ1-1
CDR3: CASSMGGQGAFF
DNA: TGTGCCAGTAGTATGGGAGGACAGGGGGCTTTCTTT

size: .
V: TRBV11-1
D: .
length: 15
J: TRBJ2-7
CDR3: CASSLVRGLRDEQYF
DNA: TGTGCCAGCAGCTTAGTTCGGGGCCTCAGGGACGAGCAGTACTTC

size: .
V: TRBV28
D: .
length: 12
J: TRBJ2-7
CDR3: CASSLNIYEQYF
DNA: TGTGCCAGCAGTTTAAACATTTACGAGCAGTACTTC

size: .
V: TRBV18
D: TRBD1
length: 16
J: TRBJ1-1
CDR3: CASSPLGQGRDTEAFF
DNA: TGTGCCAGCTCACCCCTAGGACAGGGGAGGGACACTGAAGCTTTCTTT

size: once
V: TRBV3-1/TRBV3-2
D: .
length: 14
J: TRBJ1-2
CDR3: CASSQDYRDYGYTF
DNA: TGTGCCAGCAGCCAAGACTACAGGGACTATGGCTACACCTTC

size: once
V: TRBV19
D: .
length: 16
J: TRBJ1-1
CDR3: CASSSLPRVMNTEAFF
DNA: TGTGCCAGTTCATCACTACCCAGGGTTATGAACACTGAAGCTTTCTTT

size: .
V: TRBV12-3/TRBV12-4
D: TRBD2
length: 13
J: TRBJ2-1
CDR3: CASRLADYNEQFF
DNA: TGTGCCAGTCGACTAGCGGATTACAATGAGCAGTTCTTC

size: .
V: TRBV5-8
D: .
length: 14
J: TRBJ2-1
CDR3: CASSMGYSYNEQFF
DNA: TGTGCCAGCAGCATGGGATACTCCTACAATGAGCAGTTCTTC

size: .
V: TRBV10-2
D: .
length: 12
J: TRBJ1-2
CDR3: CAAKGRNYGYTF
DNA: TGCGCCGCTAAGGGTCGGAACTATGGCTACACCTTC

size: .
V: TRBV7-2
D: .
length: 15
J: TRBJ1-3
CDR3: CASSLDRGTRNTIYF
DNA: TGTGCCAGCAGCTTAGACCGAGGGACCCGAAACACCATATATTTT

size: .
V: TRBV19
D: .
length: 14
J: TRBJ1-2
CDR3: CASSGSQVIGGYTF
DNA: TGTGCCAGTAGTGGATCACAGGTTATTGGGGGCTACACCTTC

size: .
V: TRBV28
D: .
length: 13
J: TRBJ2-7
CDR3: CASSPVLPPEQYF
DNA: TGTGCCAGCAGTCCCGTCCTCCCCCCCGAGCAGTACTTC